This TCR beta chain was identified in a study of blood T cell repertoires in COVID-19. Study at large: Samples taken during acute and convalescent COVID-19 were collected in the United States, Italy and Spain. T cells, B-cell-depleted T cells, or PBMCs provided the cDNA or gDNA that served as material.

How the authors handled the data: How many nucleated cells were present was estimated from reference gene primer amplification. Method: immunoSEQ multiplex PCR; TCRdb's copy keeps in-frame clones and lacks some. Clone size and the V and J calls come from that table; the DNA yielded D and trimming. The table shows about 100,000 clones, with roughly 90% occurring only once. Germline CDR1 ENHRY, CDR2 SYGVKD. The CDR3 contains 13 residues. J was trimmed by 5 bases and V by 0 bases; bases with no gene match: 0. The genes are TRBV10-3 and TRBJ2-7; 8 positions agree with TRBD1. Sample: peripheral blood. This sequence originates from a man in his fifties with active COVID-19. DNA for the CDR3: TGTGCCATCAGTGAGTCACAGGGGGACGAGCAGTACTTC. Protein: CAISESQGDEQYF.